This T cell receptor beta chain is drawn from a study of T cell responses to AZD1222 COVID-19 vaccine. With respect to this clone: What it recognizes is unknown.

Some clones are missing from TCRdb's copy, which holds only in-frame ones; the method was immunoSEQ multiplex PCR. The sample lists 150,000 to 200,000 clones; roughly 93% were seen once. General study results and limits: After the peak T cell response, and only then, were repertoires sampled.

The V and J ends lost 6 bases and 2 bases respectively, with 11 bases between them. Germline CDR1 reads SGHRS; CDR2 reads YFSETQ. This CDR3 comprises 13 residues. This sequence originates from an adult in good health. The chain combines TRBV5-1 with TRBJ1-2; D remains ambiguous. Sequenced material: peripheral blood, taken on day 0 of AZD1222 vaccination. CDR3 DNA sequence: TGCGCCAGCATATTTTTGGGAAACTATGGCTACACCTTC. Encoded protein: CASIFLGNYGYTF.